These 31 T cell receptor beta chains were sequenced from one sample in a study of blood T cell repertoires in COVID-19 (dated by TCRdb to 2020 to 2021). The library was generated by the immunoSEQ multiplex PCR assay. Held by TCRdb, this immuneACCESS table contains in-frame sequences only and omits some clones. Under half of the omission traces to an unresolved V gene where checked; the cause of the rest is unknown. Recorded for this sample are approximately 100,000 clones; about four fifths of them occurred a single time. Together, the top ten hold 12% of the sample. Sequencing was performed on peripheral blood. The receptors come from a human donor in a cohort sampled during active COVID-19.

In this sample, this clone turned up a few times. This chain uses TRBV5-1 with TRBJ1-4; D is unresolved. There are 17 residues in the CDR3. Trimming removed 2 bases from V and 5 bases from J, with 19 bases in between. Germline V gives CDR1 SGHRS, CDR2 YFSETQ. The CDR3 is CASSFGGGGALNEKLFF. The CDR3 DNA reads TGCGCCAGCAGCTTCGGCGGCGGCGGTGCATTAAATGAAAAACTGTTTTTT.

The chain joins TRBV4-3 to TRBJ1-4; D not resolved. Germline V CDR1 and CDR2: LGHNA, YSLEER. CDR3 length: 14 residues. Trimming pared 0 bases from V and 8 bases from J, leaving 10 bases between. Written as DNA, the CDR3 is TGCGCCAGCAGCCAAGAGGGCCCCCGGGAAAAACTGTTTTTT. It encodes CASSQEGPREKLFF.

The chain is built from TRBV11-3 and TRBJ2-5; unclear D gene. The germline V and J ends were trimmed by 3 bases and 6 bases, with 11 bases remaining between them. This CDR3 region has 13 residues. CDR1 is SGHNT and CDR2 is YENEEA in the germline V gene. The CDR3 loop reads CASSLLRKQTQYF. In DNA form, the CDR3 reads TGTGCCAGCAGCTTGTTGCGGAAGCAGACCCAGTACTTC.

J is TRBJ2-7 and V is TRBV6-5; 7 bases map to TRBD1. Looked up from germline, CDR1 is MNHEY and CDR2 is SVGAGI. This CDR3 spans 15 amino acids. The V and J ends lost 0 bases and 7 bases, in that order; junction bases with no gene match: 9. CDR3 amino acids: CASSYSSGGSGEQYF. Here the CDR3 DNA reads TGTGCCAGCAGTTACTCGTCAGGGGGAAGTGGTGAGCAGTACTTC.

This chain links TRBV19 with TRBJ2-5; tentative D call: TRBD1 (6 bases). Germline CDR1 is LNHDA and CDR2 is SQIVND (reference sequence). CDR3 size: 15 residues. Trimming stripped 5 bases from V and 5 bases from J, with 18 bases between. Written as DNA, the CDR3 is TGTGCCAGTAGTCTCGGGACATCTCCGAGTGAGACCCAGTACTTC. Translating it yields CASSLGTSPSETQYF.

This clone was seen more than once but under ten times. V and J are TRBV4-3 and TRBJ1-2; 7 positions agree with TRBD1. Germline CDR1 and CDR2: LGHNA and YSLEER. With 1 base clipped from V and 4 bases from J, the junction kept 12 bases outside the gene matches. This CDR3 has 17 amino acids. The chain's CDR3 is CASSQAVGGPLIYGYTF. CDR3 sequence (DNA): TGCGCCAGCAGCCAAGCCGTAGGGGGCCCGTTGATCTATGGCTACACCTTC.

This clone was observed a single time. The V and J genes are TRBV18 and TRBJ1-2; TRBD1 agrees at 8 bases. Germline-derived CDR1 and CDR2 are KGHSH and LQKENI. The CDR3 spans 14 residues. The ends lost 8 bases at V and 3 bases at J; junction bases unmatched: 8. CDR3 coding DNA: TGTGCCAGCGCCACTCCGGGACAGGACTATGGCTACACCTTC. Translated, it gives CASATPGQDYGYTF. Full variable domain (outside the CDR3, taken from reference TRBV18 and TRBJ1-2): NAGVMQNPRHLVRRRGQEARLRCSPMKGHSHVYWYRQLPEEGLKFMVYLQKENIIDESGMPKERFSAEFPKEGPSILRIQQVVRGDSAAYFCASATPGQDYGYTFGSGTRLTVV.

The chain has TRBV4-1 and TRBJ2-1; the D gene is possibly TRBD2 (5 bases). CDR3 length: 14 amino acids. Trimming stripped 3 bases from V and 7 bases from J, with 13 bases between. Looked up from germline, CDR1 is MGHRA and CDR2 is YSYEKL. The CDR3 region is CASSQGEGRNEQFF. The CDR3 bases are TGCGCCAGCAGCCAGGGAGAGGGTAGAAATGAGCAGTTCTTC.

A note on this clone: The junction departs from the called germline gene at one end, perhaps through a read error. CDR3 protein: CASRDTGTGPSPAF. The CDR3 nucleotides are TGTGCCAGCAGGGATACCGGGACAGGGCCGAGCCCTGCTTTC. The chain is built from TRBV2 and TRBJ2-7; 9 bases line up with TRBD1. This CDR3 has 14 amino acids. The V gene's germline CDR1 is SNHLY and CDR2 FYNNEI.

The chain is built from TRBV7-3 and TRBJ1-6; TRBD1 is a possible D gene (5 bases). V lost 2 bases, J lost 6 bases, and 8 bases lay in between. The length of the CDR3 is 14 residues. Looked up from germline, CDR1 is SGHTA and CDR2 is FQGTGA. The chain's CDR3 is CASSLGAVNSPLHF. The CDR3 DNA reads TGTGCCAGCAGCTTAGGGGCAGTTAATTCACCCCTCCACTTT.

CDR3 DNA: TGTGCCAGCTCACCACTACTCGGCAGGGCCGACCAAGAGACCCAGTACTTC. Translation gives CASSPLLGRADQETQYF. The genes are TRBV18 and TRBJ2-5, with a tentative D call TRBD1 (5 bases). This CDR3 contains 17 residues. V was shortened by 1 base and J by 0 bases, with 15 bases between the two germline ends. CDR1 and CDR2 (germline): KGHSH, LQKENI.

This clone was seen more than once but under ten times. The chain recombines TRBV5-1 with TRBJ1-4; D is possibly TRBD1 (6 bases). This CDR3 has 14 residues. The ends were cut back, 0 bases at V and 7 bases at J, with 10 bases in the middle. Germline-derived CDR1 and CDR2 are SGHRS and YFSETQ. The CDR3, as DNA: TGCGCCAGCAGCTTGGACAGGGAGGGTGAAAAACTGTTTTTT. It codes for CASSLDREGEKLFF. The whole variable domain, filled in from reference TRBV5-1 and TRBJ1-4, reads KAGVTQTPRYLIKTRGQQVTLSCSPISGHRSVSWYQQTPGQGLQFLFEYFSETQRNKGNFPGRFSGRQFSNSRSEMNVSTLELGDSALYLCASSLDREGEKLFFGSGTQLSVL.

The V and J genes are TRBV6-6 and TRBJ2-5, with 9 bases identical to TRBD2. Germline CDR1 and CDR2: MNHNY and SVGAGI (reference sequence). The J segment lost 2 bases and the V segment lost 10 bases, leaving 5 bases of the junction unmatched. The CDR3 has 13 amino acids. This chain's CDR3 is CATAGGRQETQYF. CDR3 nucleotides: TGTGCCACCGCGGGGGGGCGGCAAGAGACCCAGTACTTC.

The chain employs TRBV11-2 and TRBJ2-7; tentatively, D is TRBD1 (6 bases). Per germline, CDR1 SGHAT and CDR2 FQNNGV. The V end lost 3 bases, the J end lost 2 bases, and 14 bases lay between the germline ends. There are 15 residues in the CDR3. The CDR3 spells CASSLGDITTYEQYF. CDR3 sequence (DNA): TGTGCCAGCAGCTTGGGGGACATAACCACCTACGAGCAGTACTTC.

V and J are TRBV2 and TRBJ1-1; D call uncertain. CDR3 length equals 14 residues. V lost 6 bases and J lost 2, with 13 bases in between. Germline CDR1 is SNHLY and CDR2 is FYNNEI. This chain's CDR3 is CASSPWSQNTEAFF. The CDR3 DNA reads as TGTGCCAGCAGCCCATGGAGCCAAAACACTGAAGCTTTCTTT. The whole variable domain, filled in from reference TRBV2 and TRBJ1-1, reads EPEVTQTPSHQVTQMGQEVILRCVPISNHLYFYWYRQILGQKVEFLVSFYNNEISEKSEIFDDQFSVERPDGSNFTLKIRSTKLEDSAMYFCASSPWSQNTEAFFGQGTRLTVV.

This rearrangement joins TRBV2 to TRBJ2-5; 10 nucleotides match TRBD2. The CDR3 extends over 17 amino acids. The V and J ends lost 3 bases and 1 base, in that order; junction bases with no gene match: 8. CDR1 and CDR2 (germline): SNHLY, FYNNEI. As DNA, the CDR3 is TGTGCCAGCAGTGATTGGAAACTAGCGGGGCGCCAAGAGACCCAGTACTTC. This gives the protein CASSDWKLAGRQETQYF. Together with reference TRBV2 and TRBJ2-5, the CDR3 gives the full variable domain: EPEVTQTPSHQVTQMGQEVILRCVPISNHLYFYWYRQILGQKVEFLVSFYNNEISEKSEIFDDQFSVERPDGSNFTLKIRSTKLEDSAMYFCASSDWKLAGRQETQYFGPGTRLLVL.

The chain has TRBV1 and TRBJ1-5. TRBV1 is a recognized pseudogene. The CDR3 runs to 16 residues. This chain's CDR3 is CTSSHGSHYSNQPQHF. The CDR3 bases are TGCACCAGCAGCCACGGCAGCCACTATAGCAATCAGCCCCAGCATTTT.

CDR3 nucleotides: TGTGGCGGGGCATTCCGGGACAGGGGGGCCTATGGCTACACCTTC. Amino acid sequence: CGGAFRDRGAYGYTF. The V and J genes are TRBV30 and TRBJ1-2; 11 positions match TRBD1. CDR3 length: 15 residues. Germline values: CDR1 GTSNPN, CDR2 SVGIG (reference sequence).

The genes are TRBV11-2 and TRBJ1-2; 7 nucleotides match TRBD1. CDR3 length: 13 residues. After removal of 5 bases from V and 5 bases from J, the junction contained 5 bases not matched to a gene. Germline V gene sequence: CDR1 SGHAT, CDR2 FQNNGV. The CDR3 loop is CASSQDRRYGYTF. The CDR3 bases are TGTGCCAGCAGCCAGGACAGGAGGTATGGCTACACCTTC. The entire variable domain, with the rest obtained from reference TRBV11-2 and TRBJ1-2, is as follows: EAGVAQSPRYKIIEKRQSVAFWCNPISGHATLYWYQQILGQGPKLLIQFQNNGVVDDSQLPKDRFSAERLKGVDSTLKIQPAKLEDSAVYLCASSQDRRYGYTFGSGTRLTVV.

This clone has only one observation. This chain links TRBV5-1 with TRBJ2-5; possibly TRBD2 for D (6 bases). Germline lookup yields CDR1 SGHRS and CDR2 YFSETQ. V was shortened by 0 bases and J by 2 bases, with 11 bases between the two germline ends. There are 15 residues in the CDR3. The CDR3 nucleotides are TGCGCCAGCAGCTTGGATTCGCGGGGACAAGAGACCCAGTACTTC. This encodes CASSLDSRGQETQYF.

The chain couples TRBV12-3 or TRBV12-4 to TRBJ2-5; the match to TRBD1 covers 7 bases. Trimming took 3 bases from V and 2 from J; bases not matched to a gene: 0. This CDR3 region has 13 residues. This CDR3 is CASSLGQQETQYF. In nucleotides, the CDR3 is TGTGCCAGCAGTTTGGGACAGCAAGAGACCCAGTACTTC.

This clone has a handful of counts. The chain is built from TRBV28 and TRBJ2-7, with D possibly matching TRBD1 (6 bases). This CDR3 is built from 15 residues. V lost 7 bases to trimming and J lost 3 bases, with 19 bases between them. Germline-derived CDR1 and CDR2 are MDHEN and SYDVKM. This chain's CDR3 is CASTELGQQLYEQYF. The CDR3 region has the DNA TGTGCCAGCACCGAATTGGGACAACAACTCTACGAGCAGTACTTC.

V is TRBV19 and J is TRBJ1-2; the D gene is possibly TRBD1 (6 bases). The CDR3 runs 15 residues. The V and J ends lost 7 bases and 4 bases respectively, with 19 bases between them. CDR1 and CDR2 from the germline V gene are LNHDA and SQIVND (reference sequence). Written as DNA, the CDR3 is TGTGCCAGTACCCCTTGGGGGGGCTCAGGCTATGGCTACACCTTC. Translation: CASTPWGGSGYGYTF.

J is TRBJ1-1 and V is TRBV19, with D possibly matching TRBD1 (5 bases). Looked up from germline, CDR1 is LNHDA and CDR2 is SQIVND (reference sequence). The CDR3 has 15 amino acids. Between the trimmed V and J ends, which lost 9 bases and 3 bases, there was a span of 20 bases. The CDR3 protein is CARESGHSRDTEAFF. The DNA for the CDR3 is TGTGCCAGAGAATCGGGCCATAGCAGGGACACTGAAGCTTTCTTT.

The chain has TRBV5-8 and TRBJ2-2; 8 bases are a match to TRBD2. The germline V gene has CDR1 SGHTS and CDR2 YDEGEE. V was clipped by 1 base and J by 9 bases; unmatched bases: 8. The CDR3 spans 15 residues. The CDR3 region has the DNA TGTGCCAGCAGCTTGCAAGCGGGGGCGCCCAGGGAGCTGTTTTTT. This encodes CASSLQAGAPRELFF.

The J gene is TRBJ1-2, the V gene TRBV3-1 (or the pseudogene TRBV3-2); unclear D gene. The germline gives CDR1 LGHDT, CDR2 YNNKEL (reference sequence). Trimming left V 1 base short and J 7 bases short, with 4 bases between. CDR3 length: 11 amino acids. The CDR3 is CASSQGRGYTF. CDR3 DNA sequence: TGTGCCAGCAGCCAAGGTCGTGGCTACACCTTC.

The chain has TRBV4-3 and TRBJ2-3, with TRBD2 identical over 12 bases. V lost 0 bases, J lost 0 bases, and 10 bases stayed unmatched. This CDR3 is 20 amino acids long. CDR1 LGHNA and CDR2 YSLEER come from the germline V gene. In DNA form, the CDR3 reads TGCGCCAGCAGCCAAGATTTGACGACTAGCGGGAGAACTAGCACAGATACGCAGTATTTT. It encodes CASSQDLTTSGRTSTDTQYF.

V is TRBV27 and J is TRBJ2-5; 8 bases match TRBD1. In germline, CDR1 is MNHEY, CDR2 SMNVEV (reference sequence). Trimming cost V 1 base and J 2 bases; bases outside gene matches: 3. The CDR3 extends over 15 amino acids. CDR3 coding DNA: TGTGCCAGCAGTTTATGGACAGGGCCACAAGAGACCCAGTACTTC. Protein: CASSLWTGPQETQYF.

The chain recombines TRBV1 with TRBJ2-7; the D call TRBD2 from the table was never checked on the DNA. TRBV1 constitutes a pseudogene. This CDR3 spans 20 amino acids. For the CDR3, the DNA is TGCACCAGCAGCCTTATCCGACTAGCGGGGGGCTCCCATTTTTTTTACGAGCAGTACTTC. Translation gives CTSSLIRLAGGSHFFYEQYF.

The rearrangement uses TRBV6-9 and TRBJ1-3; the match to TRBD1 covers 8 bases. There are 16 residues in the CDR3. J was trimmed by 2 bases and V by 6 bases; bases with no gene match: 9. Germline CDR1 MNHGY, CDR2 SVAAGI. CDR3 sequence: CASRDGPDRAGNTIYF. CDR3 nucleotide sequence: TGTGCCAGCAGAGATGGTCCGGACAGGGCTGGAAACACCATATATTTT.

The rearrangement links TRBV3-1 (or the pseudogene TRBV3-2) to TRBJ1-5; D is unresolved. The germline V gene has CDR1 LGHDT and CDR2 YNNKEL (reference sequence). V was trimmed by 0 bases and J by 0 bases, leaving 3 bases between them. The CDR3 runs 14 residues. The CDR3 DNA reads as TGTGCCAGCAGCCAAGACTATAGCAATCAGCCCCAGCATTTT. Protein sequence: CASSQDYSNQPQHF.